The 28 T cell receptor beta chains listed next were all sequenced from one sample in a study of T cells in localized non-small cell lung cancer. Libraries were prepared by immunoSEQ multiplex PCR; TCRdb keeps only in-frame clonotypes and omits some of them. The data show tens of thousands of clones, with around 86% seen just once and about a fifth held by the top ten. The sample consisted of peripheral blood, taken before any cancer treatment. All receptors derive from a man aged 40 to 70 with stage I squamous cell lung carcinoma.

This chain joins TRBV10-3 and TRBJ2-7; 7 bases are shared with TRBD1. This CDR3 has 13 amino acids. Germline loops: CDR1 ENHRY, CDR2 SYGVKD. V dropped 7 bases and J dropped 0; count of bases not matched to a gene: 3. The CDR3 region is CAITGQDSYEQYF. In DNA, the CDR3 is TGTGCCATCACCGGACAGGACTCCTACGAGCAGTACTTC.

The chain carries TRBV30 and TRBJ1-5, with a tentative D call TRBD1 (5 bases). Germline CDR1 and CDR2: GTSNPN and SVGIG (reference sequence). CDR3 length equals 15 residues. Trimming removed 2 bases from V and 2 bases from J, with 13 bases in between. CDR3 DNA sequence: TGTGCCTGGAGTAAGGACACCGTAGGCAATCAGCCCCAGCATTTT. Its translation: CAWSKDTVGNQPQHF.

The chain recombines TRBV19 with TRBJ2-1; 10 bases are shared with TRBD2. The V gene's germline CDR1 is LNHDA and CDR2 SQIVND (reference sequence). The CDR3 extends over 16 amino acids. V dropped 5 bases and J dropped 4; count of bases not matched to a gene: 8. The CDR3 DNA is TGTGCCAGTAGTTCTTTTAGCGGGGGGCCATACAATGAGCAGTTCTTC. Residues: CASSSFSGGPYNEQFF.

This clone was seen just once. V usage is TRBV9 and J usage is TRBJ2-6; 7 bases are shared with TRBD1. Germline assignment: CDR1 SGDLS and CDR2 YYNGEE. The CDR3 runs to 18 residues. Trimming removed 2 bases from V and 1 base from J; junction bases left unmatched: 9. In DNA, the CDR3 is TGTGCCAGCAGCGTTAACAGGGGCCGACCTTCTGGGGCCAACGTCCTGACTTTC. Translating gives CASSVNRGRPSGANVLTF.

This sequence joins TRBV2 and TRBJ1-1; D might be TRBD1 (6 bases). The CDR3 has 13 residues. V dropped 7 bases and J dropped 1 base, with 10 bases sitting between them. Germline lookup yields CDR1 SNHLY and CDR2 FYNNEI. CDR3 region: CASKGEWNTEAFF. In DNA form, the CDR3 reads TGTGCCAGCAAGGGGGAATGGAACACTGAAGCTTTCTTT.

The CDR3 coding sequence is TGCAGTGCTCCGGGACAGACTGAAGCTTTCTTT. Its translation is CSAPGQTEAFF. The V gene is TRBV20-1, the J gene TRBJ1-1; TRBD1 agrees at 7 bases. CDR1 is DFQATT, CDR2 SNEGSKA, per germline (reference sequence). J gave up 5 bases and V 5 bases, and 2 bases lay outside the gene matches. The CDR3 covers 11 residues.

The chain combines TRBV7-2 with TRBJ1-4; a possible D gene is TRBD1 (5 bases). This CDR3 spans 14 amino acids. CDR1 is SGHTA, CDR2 FQGNSA, per germline. Trimming left V 4 bases short and J 3 bases short, with 9 bases between. For the CDR3, the DNA is TGTGCCAGCAGCTCGTCCAGGGCTAATGAAAAACTGTTTTTT. Its protein product is CASSSSRANEKLFF.

The V call is TRBV28, the J call TRBJ2-5, with D perhaps TRBD1 (6 bases). The CDR3 extends over 13 amino acids. V gave up 9 bases and J gave up 5 bases, with 16 bases separating them. The germline gives CDR1 MDHEN, CDR2 SYDVKM. In DNA form, the CDR3 reads TGTGCCAGTTCAGGGGATGGGGTTGAGACCCAGTACTTC. Its translation is CASSGDGVETQYF. Drawing the rest from reference TRBV28 and TRBJ2-5, the complete variable domain is DVKVTQSSRYLVKRTGEKVFLECVQDMDHENMFWYRQDPGLGLRLIYFSYDVKMKEKGDIPEGYSVSREKKERFSLILESASTNQTSMYLCASSGDGVETQYFGPGTRLLVL.

This clone appeared once. The chain recombines TRBV30 with TRBJ2-2; 11 bases are a match to TRBD1. J was trimmed by 5 bases and V by 7 bases; bases with no gene match: 3. Germline CDR1 reads GTSNPN; CDR2 reads SVGIG (reference sequence). The CDR3 runs to 13 residues. This CDR3 is CASDRGHTGELFF. DNA of the CDR3: TGTGCCTCGGACAGGGGGCATACCGGGGAGCTGTTTTTT.

V and J are TRBV28 and TRBJ2-1; D ambiguous. Germline V gene lookup returns CDR1 MDHEN and CDR2 SYDVKM. The CDR3 is made up of 14 amino acids. Trimming cost V 3 bases and J 5 bases, with 11 bases left between them. The DNA for the CDR3 is TGTGCCAGCAGTTTCCCGGGCGCCCACAATGAGCAGTTCTTC. Protein: CASSFPGAHNEQFF. The whole variable domain, filled in from reference TRBV28 and TRBJ2-1, reads DVKVTQSSRYLVKRTGEKVFLECVQDMDHENMFWYRQDPGLGLRLIYFSYDVKMKEKGDIPEGYSVSREKKERFSLILESASTNQTSMYLCASSFPGAHNEQFFGPGTRLTVL.

This clone was found once. The chain employs TRBV7-3 and TRBJ2-2, with 7 bases identical to TRBD1. This CDR3 has 13 amino acids. With 4 bases clipped from V and 5 bases from J, the junction kept 1 base outside the gene matches. CDR1 is SGHTA, CDR2 FQGTGA, per germline. The CDR3 DNA is TGTGCCAGCAGCTCGGGACAGACCGGGGAGCTGTTTTTT. Amino acids: CASSSGQTGELFF.

V usage is TRBV9 and J usage is TRBJ1-2; no clear D gene. CDR1 and CDR2 from the germline V gene are SGDLS and YYNGEE. V was pared by 0 bases and J by 0 bases, with 12 bases between. The CDR3 contains 16 residues. The CDR3, as DNA: TGTGCCAGCAGCGTAGCCCACGGGATTTCTAACTATGGCTACACCTTC. It specifies CASSVAHGISNYGYTF. Drawing the rest from reference TRBV9 and TRBJ1-2, the complete variable domain is DSGVTQTPKHLITATGQRVTLRCSPRSGDLSVYWYQQSLDQGLQFLIQYYNGEERAKGNILERFSAQQFPDLHSELNLSSLELGDSALYFCASSVAHGISNYGYTFGSGTRLTVV.

This chain uses TRBV7-2 with TRBJ1-5, with no clear D. The germline gives CDR1 SGHTA, CDR2 FQGNSA. Trimming removed 5 bases at V and 11 bases at J, with 10 bases between. There are 11 residues in the CDR3. CDR3 residues: CASSPGWTQHF. In nucleotides, the CDR3 is TGTGCCAGCAGCCCGGGTTGGACCCAGCATTTT.

This chain joins TRBV6-5 and TRBJ2-2; D gene ambiguous. Germline V gene sequence: CDR1 MNHEY, CDR2 SVGAGI. The germline V and J ends were trimmed by 8 bases and 6 bases, with 13 bases remaining between them. The CDR3 length is 13 residues. CDR3 sequence reads: CASGRIRSGELFF. CDR3 in DNA: TGTGCCAGCGGTCGAATACGTTCCGGGGAGCTGTTTTTT.

The rearrangement links TRBV2 to TRBJ1-2, with a possible D match to TRBD1 (5 bases). Germline CDR1 SNHLY, CDR2 FYNNEI. There are 15 residues in the CDR3. V shed 9 bases and J shed 2 bases, with 19 bases lying between them. The DNA for the CDR3 is TGTGCCAGAGAGCCCAGGGAGGTGACGAACTATGGCTACACCTTC. Its protein is CAREPREVTNYGYTF. Based on the CDR3 plus reference TRBV2 and TRBJ1-2, the full variable domain is EPEVTQTPSHQVTQMGQEVILRCVPISNHLYFYWYRQILGQKVEFLVSFYNNEISEKSEIFDDQFSVERPDGSNFTLKIRSTKLEDSAMYFCAREPREVTNYGYTFGSGTRLTVV.

V is TRBV7-9 and J is TRBJ2-5, with 8 nucleotides matching TRBD1. CDR1 is SEHNR, CDR2 FQNEAQ, per germline (reference sequence). V shed 6 bases and J 5 bases; nucleotides not matched to a gene: 8. The CDR3 is made up of 14 amino acids. In nucleotides, the CDR3 is TGTGCCAGCAGTACAGGGGGGCTCCGGGAGACCCAGTACTTC. Translated: CASSTGGLRETQYF.

The gene calls are TRBV4-1 and TRBJ1-2, with TRBD1 matching over 9 bases. The CDR3 is 14 residues long. Germline V gives CDR1 MGHRA, CDR2 YSYEKL. With 1 base clipped from V and 12 bases from J, the junction kept 9 bases outside the gene matches. This chain's CDR3 is CASSQARGQGIHTF. The DNA of the CDR3 is TGCGCCAGCAGCCAAGCTAGGGGACAGGGTATACACACCTTC.

This chain links TRBV6-6 with TRBJ1-1; no clear D. V was pared by 2 bases and J by 5 bases, with 15 bases between. Germline V gene sequence: CDR1 MNHNY, CDR2 SVGAGI (reference sequence). The CDR3 runs 15 residues. The DNA for the CDR3 is TGTGCCAGCAGTTACGAGATCTTGGGTGAAACTGAAGCTTTCTTT. Amino acid sequence: CASSYEILGETEAFF.

This clone was seen a handful of times. This chain uses TRBV7-8 with TRBJ1-6; TRBD1 aligns across 7 bases. The length of the CDR3 is 14 residues. Germline V gene sequence: CDR1 SGHVS, CDR2 FQNEAQ. The V gene end was trimmed by 5 bases and the J gene end by 10 bases; junction bases not matched to a gene: 8. For the CDR3, the DNA is TGTGCCAGCAGCCCGACAGGGCGAGACTCACCCCTCCACTTT. Its translation: CASSPTGRDSPLHF.

The chain employs TRBV6-5 and TRBJ1-2; TRBD1 matches at 7 bases. Germline V CDR1 and CDR2: MNHEY, SVGAGI. The CDR3 is made up of 12 amino acids. V shed 5 bases, J shed 6 bases, and the junction held 3 bases outside the gene matches. The CDR3, as DNA: TGTGCCAGCAGTCTACAGGGGAATGGCTACACCTTC. Protein product: CASSLQGNGYTF.

The chain recombines TRBV30 with TRBJ1-3, with D uncertain. The V and J ends lost 2 bases and 0 bases respectively, with 5 bases between them. Germline assignment: CDR1 GTSNPN and CDR2 SVGIG (reference sequence). The CDR3 has 13 residues. The CDR3 DNA reads as TGTGCCTGGAGTCTAGCCTCTGGAAACACCATATATTTT. This translates into CAWSLASGNTIYF.

The genes are TRBV5-1 and TRBJ2-7; 8 bases line up with TRBD1. Germline V gene sequence: CDR1 SGHRS, CDR2 YFSETQ. Losses at the gene ends were 4 bases for V and 6 bases for J; bases not matched to a gene: 6. The CDR3 loop spans 13 amino acids. This chain's CDR3 is CASSPGQAREQYF. CDR3 nucleotides: TGCGCCAGCAGCCCGGGACAGGCTCGCGAGCAGTACTTC.

This clone was recorded once. The chain links TRBV6-6 to TRBJ1-2; D is undetermined. Germline loops: CDR1 MNHNY, CDR2 SVGAGI (reference sequence). There are 14 residues in the CDR3. V lost 4 bases and J 2 bases, leaving 11 bases between the germline ends. The CDR3 region is CASSFPGRNYGYTF. CDR3 coding DNA: TGTGCCAGCAGTTTCCCCGGGAGAAACTATGGCTACACCTTC.

The chain recombines TRBV7-7 with TRBJ2-5, with TRBD1 matching 11 bases. With V trimmed by 4 bases and J by 2 bases, 6 bases remained unmatched. The CDR3 has 16 residues. Per the germline V gene, CDR1 is SSHAT and CDR2 is FNYEAQ (reference sequence). Written as DNA, the CDR3 is TGTGCCAGCAGCTGGGGGACAGGGGGTACACAAGAGACCCAGTACTTC. Translated: CASSWGTGGTQETQYF.

The V gene is TRBV7-6, the J gene TRBJ2-7; the match to TRBD2 covers 7 bases. In germline, CDR1 is SGHVS, CDR2 FNYEAQ. The trim removed 0 bases at V and 1 base at J, leaving 3 bases unmatched. The CDR3 has 15 amino acids. The CDR3 DNA reads as TGTGCCAGCAGCTTAGCGGGGGGGATGTCCTACGAGCAGTACTTC. Translation gives CASSLAGGMSYEQYF.

This clone is a singleton in its sample. The chain recombines TRBV19 with TRBJ2-2; TRBD2 is a possible D gene (5 bases). CDR1 is LNHDA and CDR2 is SQIVND in the germline V gene (reference sequence). This CDR3 region has 15 residues. Trimming left V 4 bases short and J 4 bases short, with 13 bases between. In DNA, the CDR3 is TGTGCCAGTAGTAGGTCCCAACGGGGCACCGGGGAGCTGTTTTTT. It translates to CASSRSQRGTGELFF.

The chain has TRBV19 and TRBJ2-1; D is tentatively TRBD1 or TRBD2 (6 bases each). V was cut by 7 bases and J by 5 bases, with 15 bases left in between. CDR3 length equals 14 residues. Germline V gives CDR1 LNHDA, CDR2 SQIVND (reference sequence). CDR3 nucleotide sequence: TGTGCCAGTAAGGTCGGGGGCCCCAACAATGAGCAGTTCTTC. Its protein product is CASKVGGPNNEQFF.

The chain combines TRBV5-5 with TRBJ2-7; D possibly corresponds to TRBD2 (6 bases). This CDR3 region has 13 residues. CDR1 is SGHKS and CDR2 is YYEKEE in the germline V gene (reference sequence). Trimming removed 4 bases from V and 3 bases from J, with 11 bases in between. This CDR3 reads CASSTGSYYEQYF. The CDR3 nucleotides read TGTGCCAGCAGCACCGGGAGCTACTACGAGCAGTACTTC.